This T cell receptor beta chain was identified in a study of T cells in tumors after PD-1 blockade. Findings and limits, study-wide: Some novel exhausted tumor clones appeared in pre-treatment blood, suggesting peripheral recruitment.

Clones were sequenced by immunoSEQ multiplex PCR, and TCRdb holds only the in-frame ones, with some missing. Seen here are fewer than 50,000 clones, roughly 80% observed once, and the top ten hold about 4%. Turning to this clone: Antigen specificity is unknown.

The CDR3 loop spans 16 amino acids. Per germline, CDR1 LNHDA and CDR2 SQIVND (reference sequence). Trimming at V came to 5 bases and at J to 2 bases, leaving 9 bases not matched to a gene. The genes are TRBV19 and TRBJ1-5; 7 nucleotides agree with TRBD1. The starting material was PBMCs, obtained before anti-PD-1 treatment. The TCR comes from a human donor with basal cell carcinoma. The CDR3 DNA is TGTGCCAGTAGTTCTCAGGGGGGCGGCGGCAATCAGCCCCAGCATTTT. Protein sequence: CASSSQGGGGNQPQHF.